This TCR beta chain appears in the sequencing data of a study of blood T cell repertoires in COVID-19. J was trimmed by 5 bases and V by 5 bases; bases with no gene match: 7. CDR1 and CDR2 from the germline V gene are MNHEY and SVGAGI. The CDR3 covers 15 residues. Measured with immunoSEQ multiplex PCR; TCRdb has only the in-frame clones, and not every one. The sample records roughly 250,000 clones, approximately 80% being singletons. The sequenced sample was peripheral blood. The chain uses TRBV6-5 and TRBJ2-1; 9 nucleotides line up with TRBD1. The sequence was collected from a woman in her sixties or seventies with active or convalescent COVID-19. CDR3 residues: CASSPQGAGNNEQFF. CDR3 nucleotides: TGTGCCAGCAGTCCACAGGGGGCGGGAAACAATGAGCAGTTCTTC.